These T cell receptor beta chains were read from a single sample in a study of Graves' ophthalmopathy and Graves' hyperthyroidism. TCRdb reanalysed the multiplex PCR reads using MiXCR and keeps one entry per CDR3 protein. The data show roughly 610,000 distinct CDR3 sequences, with about a fifth seen just once and roughly 6.9% held by the top ten. The specimen was peripheral blood. All receptors derive from a woman aged 18-35 years with stable Graves' hyperthyroidism. Some clones in this sample may be carry-over from other donors' samples. CDR3s include the opening cysteine and the closing phenylalanine or tryptophan. D genes are given only for firm matches. Size values are once, few and many counts, or a class for expanded clones, and some rows have none.

D gene: TRBD1; clone size: .; V gene: TRBV5-6; J gene: TRBJ1-2; CDR3 length: 17; CDR3 protein: CASSLQGTWGQGLGYTF
D gene: .; clone size: .; V gene: TRBV19; J gene: TRBJ1-5; CDR3 length: 13; CDR3 protein: CASRGNWNQPQHF
D gene: .; clone size: .; V gene: TRBV28; J gene: TRBJ2-7; CDR3 length: 12; CDR3 protein: CASSFSGREQYF
D gene: .; clone size: many; V gene: TRBV6-5; J gene: TRBJ2-4; CDR3 length: 16; CDR3 protein: CASSYSFELRGGLQYF
D gene: .; clone size: .; V gene: TRBV2; J gene: TRBJ1-2; CDR3 length: 11; CDR3 protein: CASSDPPSSTF
D gene: TRBD1; clone size: many; V gene: TRBV28; J gene: TRBJ2-7; CDR3 length: 16; CDR3 protein: CASTNPPGTGGYEQYF
D gene: .; clone size: many; V gene: TRBV6-4; J gene: TRBJ2-2; CDR3 length: 17; CDR3 protein: CASRAGTRTLNTGELFF
D gene: .; clone size: many; V gene: TRBV20-1; J gene: TRBJ1-6; CDR3 length: 14; CDR3 protein: CSAREGGSGYSLHF
D gene: .; clone size: many; V gene: TRBV10-2; J gene: TRBJ1-5; CDR3 length: 13; CDR3 protein: CASRQGENQPQHF
D gene: .; clone size: many; V gene: TRBV3-1; J gene: TRBJ1-5; CDR3 length: 12; CDR3 protein: CASSQGYQPQHF